Presented here are 6 T cell receptor beta chains from one specimen sequenced in a study of T-cell reconstitution after alpha-beta-depleted transplantation in children. This sample's TCRbeta library carried unique molecular identifier barcodes. A single record per CDR3 protein comes from TCRdb applying MiXCR to the PCR reads. This table holds roughly 98,000 distinct CDR3 sequences, 15% to 17% found once. The sample consisted of PBMCs, mostly from graft donor cells, taken 180 days after TCRalphabeta/CD19-depleted stem cell transplant. These receptor sequences come from a male patient aged 2-10 years who had a stem cell transplant for acute lymphoblastic leukemia, so the T cells may come from the graft donor.

This clonotype was seen at least ten times. In nucleotides, the CDR3 is TGCGCCAGCAGCTGGGGGACAGGTTATGTTATTCGCGAAGAGACCCAGTACTTC. Residues: CASSWGTGYVIREETQYF. The chain uses TRBV5-1 and TRBJ2-5; the match to TRBD1 covers 8 bases. CDR1 and CDR2 (germline): SGHRS, YFSETQ. The CDR3 totals 18 residues. With V trimmed by 3 bases and J by 3 bases, 16 bases remained unmatched.

With respect to this clonotype: Mismatch with germline at one junction end may stem from a read error. The chain joins TRBV12-3 or TRBV12-4 to TRBJ1-5; 9 nucleotides align to TRBD1. This CDR3 is 19 amino acids long. The CDR3 spells CASTLRSGIAGQGTQPQHF. The CDR3 DNA reads TGTGCCAGCACTTTAAGGTCTGGTATAGCCGGACAGGGGACCCAGCCCCAGCATTTT.

The gene calls are TRBV15 and TRBJ1-1; D might be TRBD1 (6 bases). There are 15 residues in the CDR3. Trimming stripped 0 bases from V and 3 bases from J, with 11 bases between. Germline V lookup: CDR1 LNHNV, CDR2 YYDKDF (reference sequence). CDR3 DNA: TGTGCCACCAGCAGAGATGGACAGATCTACACTGAAGCTTTCTTT. Translation gives CATSRDGQIYTEAFF.

This clonotype was seen more than once but under ten times. The V and J genes are TRBV20-1 and TRBJ2-1; 9 bases match TRBD2. The germline gives CDR1 DFQATT, CDR2 SNEGSKA (reference sequence). V lost 4 bases, J lost 4 bases, and 14 bases stayed unmatched. The CDR3 totals 17 residues. CDR3 sequence: CSAIDEGRLAGYNEQFF. The DNA for the CDR3 is TGCAGTGCTATCGACGAGGGTAGGCTAGCGGGATACAATGAGCAGTTCTTC.

V gene TRBV7-9 combines with J gene TRBJ1-1; 8 nucleotides agree with TRBD1. Germline CDR1 reads SEHNR; CDR2 reads FQNEAQ (reference sequence). The junction had 7 bases not matched to a gene; V was cut back by 5 bases and J by 2 bases. This CDR3 has 15 amino acids. CDR3: CASSAYRGFNTEAFF. Written as DNA, the CDR3 is TGTGCCAGCAGCGCCTACAGGGGGTTCAACACTGAAGCTTTCTTT.

The rearrangement uses TRBV7-2 and TRBJ2-3, with 15 nucleotides matching TRBD2. This CDR3 has 16 amino acids. The V and J ends lost 5 bases and 4 bases, in that order; junction bases with no gene match: 4. Germline CDR1 SGHTA, CDR2 FQGNSA. CDR3 amino acids: CASSRTSGGAADTQYF. CDR3 sequence (DNA): TGTGCCAGCAGCCGGACTAGCGGGGGGGCTGCAGATACGCAGTATTTT.